This T cell receptor beta chain came from a study of cytomegalovirus exposure and HLA in healthy donors. Findings and limits, study-wide: Specificity for CMV antigens was confirmed in vitro for a few of the CMV-associated chains. The study designated 160 or so TCR beta chains cytomegalovirus-associated. An ancestry cluster, one associated with Asian ancestry, reportedly showed fewer N-insertions than the roughly 610-donor mean in a later analysis.

V lost 0 bases and J lost 4, with 7 bases in between. Germline CDR1 is SGHTS and CDR2 is YDEGEE. This CDR3 has 13 residues. Concerning this clone: Its antigen remains unidentified.

PCR primers comprised 60 Vbeta and 13 Jbeta primers. The method was immunoSEQ multiplex PCR; TCRdb's version includes in-frame clones alone and lacks a portion of them. This table has about 130,000 clones, around 72% appearing once. The J gene is TRBJ1-2, the V gene TRBV5-8; D uncertain. Sequencing input: PBMCs. The clonotype comes from a young man in good health and CMV-seronegative. DNA for the CDR3: TGTGCCAGCAGCTTGGAGTCCAGCTATGGCTACACCTTC. It codes for CASSLESSYGYTF.